A single sample gave rise to the 26 T cell receptor beta chains below, sequenced in a study of blood T cells in healthy people across ages (dated by TCRdb to the mid-2010s). Library construction relied on 5' RACE. Instrument on record: Illumina HiSeq 2500. The second PCR ran for roughly 6 to 11 cycles and used a J-beta primer mix along with a sample-barcoded 5' primer. TCRdb ran its own pipeline on the public reads, namely fastp trimming at Q25 and MiXCR clone calling, and kept in-frame beta chains. Each entry is one CDR3 protein sequence, shown with its most common DNA and genes. For this sample the table gives 1.5 million to 1.8 million distinct CDR3 sequences, of which around 40% were detected only once. In total, the top ten clones hold roughly 3.7% of the sample. The sequenced material came from blood. Receptor source: a woman younger than 35 in good health.

This clonotype has just a few counts. The chain couples TRBV7-2 to TRBJ1-5; 11 bases are shared with TRBD1. V lost 2 bases to trimming and J lost 4 bases; unmatched junction nucleotides: 13. The germline gives CDR1 SGHTA, CDR2 FQGNSA. The CDR3 contains 19 residues. DNA for the CDR3: TGTGCCAGCAGCTTACGAGCCCCCATGGGACAGGGGGTGAATCAGCCCCAGCATTTT. Translating it yields CASSLRAPMGQGVNQPQHF.

The chain joins TRBV11-2 to TRBJ1-2; 7 positions agree with TRBD1. The germline V gene encodes CDR1 SGHAT and CDR2 FQNNGV. The J segment lost 7 bases and the V segment lost 5 bases, leaving 10 bases of the junction unmatched. The CDR3 contains 14 residues. CDR3 residues: CASSTAGQPFGYTF. The DNA of the CDR3 is TGTGCCAGCAGCACGGCGGGACAGCCCTTTGGCTACACCTTC.

This clonotype was picked up a small number of times. This chain joins TRBV2 and TRBJ1-2, with D perhaps TRBD1 (5 bases). Germline-derived CDR1 and CDR2 are SNHLY and FYNNEI. The CDR3 has 15 residues. Trimming took off 5 bases at V and 0 bases at J, with 13 bases between the two ends. DNA of the CDR3: TGTGCCAGCAGTAGTCAGGGATTAGCTAACTATGGCTACACCTTC. The encoded protein is CASSSQGLANYGYTF.

There are a few counts of this clonotype. Compared with germline, one end of the junction differs, possibly owing to a read error. This rearrangement joins TRBV7-7 to TRBJ2-1; 7 positions agree with TRBD1. Per the germline V gene, CDR1 is SSHAT and CDR2 is FNYEAQ (reference sequence). CDR3 length equals 16 residues. CDR3 nucleotide sequence: TGTGCTAGCAGCTTAGGGGCCGACAGGGTTGGAAATGAGCAGTTCTTC. It is translated as CASSLGADRVGNEQFF.

This chain uses TRBV25-1 with TRBJ2-7, with TRBD2 matching 13 bases. The end of the DNA aligns better with TRBJ2-5, so the J call may be wrong. Germline loops: CDR1 MGHDK, CDR2 SYGVNS. The CDR3 has 15 residues. The DNA for the CDR3 is TGTGCCAGCAGTGAGACTAGCGGGGGGCTGGCGACCCAGTACTTC. Protein sequence: CASSETSGGLATQYF.

V is TRBV20-1 and J is TRBJ2-1; D not resolved. The CDR3 is made up of 13 amino acids. Germline loops: CDR1 DFQATT, CDR2 SNEGSKA (reference sequence). Deletions cut 6 bases from V and 3 bases from J, with 12 bases between. The CDR3 nucleotides read TGCAGTGCCGTCGAGACTCGCTACAATGAGCAGTTCTTC. This codes for CSAVETRYNEQFF.

This clonotype appeared a single time. The junction departs from the called germline gene at one end, perhaps through a read error. This CDR3 reads CASSLRAGAGEQFF. Written as DNA, the CDR3 is TGTGCTAGCAGCCTCCGAGCGGGGGCTGGTGAGCAGTTCTTC. The chain employs TRBV7-7 and TRBJ2-1, with 8 bases lining up with TRBD2. Germline loops: CDR1 SSHAT, CDR2 FNYEAQ (reference sequence). The CDR3 runs to 14 residues.

This clonotype was observed a few times. V usage is TRBV15 and J usage is TRBJ2-3, with D uncertain. This CDR3 spans 14 amino acids. Germline CDR1 reads LNHNV; CDR2 reads YYDKDF (reference sequence). V gave up 1 base and J gave up 0 bases, with 5 bases separating them. CDR3 in amino acids: CATSRGASTDTQYF. CDR3 DNA sequence: TGTGCCACCAGCAGAGGGGCTAGCACAGATACGCAGTATTTT.

J is TRBJ2-7 and V is TRBV6-2 or TRBV6-3; D tentatively fits TRBD1 or TRBD2 (5 bases each). The CDR3 consists of 15 residues. V gave up 2 bases and J gave up 2 bases, with 13 bases separating them. Germline V gene lookup returns CDR1 MNHEY and CDR2 SVGEGT. This CDR3 reads CASSYNGWGTYEQYF. The CDR3 DNA follows: TGTGCCAGCAGTTACAACGGCTGGGGGACCTACGAGCAGTACTTC.

This clonotype has only a few counts. The rearrangement uses TRBV20-1 and TRBJ2-3; D might be TRBD1 or TRBD2, each matching 5 bases. The germline gives CDR1 DFQATT, CDR2 SNEGSKA (reference sequence). The CDR3 sequence is 15 residues long. Between the trimmed V and J ends, which lost 6 bases and 2 bases, there was a span of 18 bases. For the CDR3, the DNA is TGCAGTGCGGTGGGGGACGGCCACTCCACAGATACGCAGTATTTT. Translated: CSAVGDGHSTDTQYF.

The chain couples TRBV5-1 to TRBJ1-6; weak D call: TRBD1 (6 bases). Trimming removed 2 bases from V and 6 bases from J, with 15 bases in between. Per germline, CDR1 SGHRS and CDR2 YFSETQ. CDR3 length: 16 residues. The CDR3 reads CASSFKGELGNSPLHF. The CDR3 DNA reads as TGCGCCAGCAGCTTTAAGGGGGAACTAGGTAATTCACCCCTCCACTTT.

The chain is built from TRBV6-6 and TRBJ1-1, with a weak D call TRBD1 (5 bases). Germline lookup yields CDR1 MNHNY and CDR2 SVGAGI (reference sequence). Trimming removed 0 bases at V and 1 base at J, with 15 bases between. The CDR3 is 17 residues long. CDR3: CASSYSRFRGGNTEAFF. CDR3 nucleotide sequence: TGTGCCAGCAGTTACTCCCGGTTTCGGGGGGGGAACACTGAAGCTTTCTTT.

V gene TRBV6-1 combines with J gene TRBJ1-6, with D perhaps TRBD1 (5 bases). Trimming cost V 6 bases and J 6 bases, with 9 bases left between them. Germline V gives CDR1 MNHNS, CDR2 SASEGT. CDR3 length: 13 amino acids. The CDR3 sequence is CASRQGANSPLHF. The CDR3 nucleotides read TGTGCCAGCAGGCAAGGGGCTAATTCACCCCTCCACTTT.

The rearrangement joins TRBV6-5 to TRBJ1-1; TRBD1 agrees at 7 bases. With V trimmed by 8 bases and J by 3 bases, 6 bases remained unmatched. Germline CDR1 reads MNHEY; CDR2 reads SVGAGI. The CDR3 sequence is 13 residues long. In DNA form, the CDR3 reads TGTGCCAGCCGCTACAGGGGAGACACTGAAGCTTTCTTT. Translation gives CASRYRGDTEAFF.

The chain is built from TRBV28 and TRBJ1-2, with D possibly TRBD1 on 6 matching bases. V lost 3 bases and J 8 bases, leaving 16 bases between the germline ends. This CDR3 contains 14 residues. In germline, CDR1 is MDHEN, CDR2 SYDVKM. The CDR3 DNA follows: TGTGCCAGCAGTTTGACAGACAGGAAGGAGGGCTACACCTTC. It encodes CASSLTDRKEGYTF.

This chain joins TRBV27 and TRBJ1-4, with no clear D. The CDR3 is 17 amino acids. V was pared by 0 bases and J by 8 bases, with 19 bases between. The V gene's germline CDR1 is MNHEY and CDR2 SMNVEV (reference sequence). The CDR3 DNA follows: TGTGCCAGCAGTTTATCGGAGACACCGAGGTACCAAGAAAAACTGTTTTTT. Protein product: CASSLSETPRYQEKLFF.

This rearrangement joins TRBV27 to TRBJ2-5; D is ambiguous. The V gene's germline CDR1 is MNHEY and CDR2 SMNVEV (reference sequence). CDR3 length equals 14 residues. Trimming took off 4 bases at V and 1 base at J, with 10 bases between the two ends. The DNA of the CDR3 is TGTGCCAGCAGTTCCCTGGCCTCCCAAGAGACCCAGTACTTC. Translated: CASSSLASQETQYF.

The rearrangement links TRBV30 to TRBJ1-1; D possibly corresponds to TRBD1 (5 bases). CDR1 is GTSNPN, CDR2 SVGIG, per germline (reference sequence). The V end was cut by 2 bases, the J end by 8 bases, with 12 bases between. The CDR3 consists of 12 residues. In DNA, the CDR3 is TGTGCCTGGAGTTACCAGGGACTAGAAGCTTTCTTT. Residues: CAWSYQGLEAFF. The complete variable domain, with remaining parts taken from reference TRBV30 and TRBJ1-1, reads SQTIHQWPATLVQPVGSPLSLECTVEGTSNPNLYWYRQAAGRGLQLLFYSVGIGQISSEVPQNLSASRPQDRQFILSSKKLLLSDSGFYLCAWSYQGLEAFFGQGTRLTVV.

This clonotype has more than one count but fewer than ten. The chain combines TRBV7-2 with TRBJ2-3; a weak D match, TRBD1 (5 bases). Germline V gene data show CDR1 as SGHTA and CDR2 as FQGNSA. The CDR3 consists of 14 residues. Trimming shortened V by 6 bases and J by 4 bases, and 14 bases separated the two germline ends. CDR3 nucleotides: TGTGCCAGCAGGAAGCAAGGGGTCCCAGATACGCAGTATTTT. Translation gives CASRKQGVPDTQYF.

V is TRBV6-5 and J is TRBJ2-1, with TRBD2 matching 8 bases. Germline CDR1 is MNHEY and CDR2 is SVGAGI. The J segment lost 10 bases and the V segment lost 7 bases, leaving 12 bases of the junction unmatched. The CDR3 runs to 14 residues. The CDR3 DNA is TGTGCCAGCAATCCGGGACTAGGATTTTTGGAGCAGTTCTTC. Translated: CASNPGLGFLEQFF.

This clonotype was observed a few times. The J gene is TRBJ1-4, the V gene TRBV20-1; D is uncertain. The CDR3 has 16 residues. From germline, CDR1 is DFQATT and CDR2 SNEGSKA (reference sequence). V gave up 3 bases and J gave up 0 bases, with 14 bases separating them. The CDR3 DNA is TGCAGTGCTAGGAAAGGCGGGTACGCAACTAATGAAAAACTGTTTTTT. Amino acid sequence: CSARKGGYATNEKLFF.

CDR3 coding DNA: TGCAGCGCACGAACAGGGAGCTACTATGGCTACACCTTC. It codes for CSARTGSYYGYTF. V gene TRBV29-1 combines with J gene TRBJ1-2; a weak D match, TRBD1 (6 bases). V lost 7 bases and J lost 3, with 15 bases in between. Germline CDR1 reads SQVTM; CDR2 reads ANQGSEA. This CDR3 spans 13 amino acids.

This rearrangement joins TRBV5-1 to TRBJ2-1; possibly TRBD1 for D (7 bases). The V gene's germline CDR1 is SGHRS and CDR2 YFSETQ. This CDR3 is built from 14 residues. V was shortened by 4 bases and J by 8 bases, with 16 bases between the two germline ends. CDR3 loop: CASSRDSPGDEQFF. The DNA of the CDR3 is TGCGCCAGCAGCCGGGACAGCCCGGGGGATGAGCAGTTCTTC. Looking up the rest from reference TRBV5-1 and TRBJ2-1 gives the full variable domain: KAGVTQTPRYLIKTRGQQVTLSCSPISGHRSVSWYQQTPGQGLQFLFEYFSETQRNKGNFPGRFSGRQFSNSRSEMNVSTLELGDSALYLCASSRDSPGDEQFFGPGTRLTVL.

This clonotype was detected a few times. The chain uses TRBV20-1 and TRBJ2-7; 9 positions agree with TRBD2. There are 18 residues in the CDR3. Per the germline V gene, CDR1 is DFQATT and CDR2 is SNEGSKA (reference sequence). With 0 bases clipped from V and 0 bases from J, the junction kept 12 bases outside the gene matches. The CDR3 here is CSARDPSTSGRSSYEQYF. CDR3 nucleotide sequence: TGCAGTGCTAGAGACCCCTCCACTAGCGGGCGGAGCTCCTACGAGCAGTACTTC.

The CDR3 region is CASSLADANYGYTF. CDR3 sequence (DNA): TGTGCCAGCAGCTTAGCAGATGCTAACTATGGCTACACCTTC. The chain has TRBV7-2 and TRBJ1-2; D unresolved. The CDR3 totals 14 residues. Germline V gene sequence: CDR1 SGHTA, CDR2 FQGNSA. V dropped 0 bases and J dropped 0 bases, with 5 bases sitting between them.

This clonotype was observed a few times. J is TRBJ1-2 and V is TRBV27; 7 positions agree with TRBD1. Germline CDR1 and CDR2: MNHEY and SMNVEV (reference sequence). The junction had 6 bases not matched to a gene; V was cut back by 6 bases and J by 2 bases. This CDR3 is built from 14 residues. In nucleotides, the CDR3 is TGTGCCAGCAGGCCAGGGGGGCGGAACTATGGCTACACCTTC. Its translation: CASRPGGRNYGYTF.